This entry lists 6 T cell receptor beta chains sequenced from one sample in a study of blood T cell repertoires in COVID-19. Generated by immunoSEQ multiplex PCR, the TCRdb table keeps only in-frame clones and is missing some. The sample yields 230,000 or so clones, roughly 87% seen once. Sequences were obtained from peripheral blood. The receptor set was obtained from a woman in her thirties or forties who had recovered from COVID-19.

The chain couples TRBV4-3 to TRBJ2-1, with D perhaps TRBD1 (6 bases). The germline CDR1 and CDR2 sequences are LGHNA and YSLEER. Trimming removed 0 bases from V and 12 bases from J, with 15 bases in between. The CDR3 is 14 amino acids. This CDR3 reads CASSQDLIGGRQFF. CDR3 nucleotides: TGCGCCAGCAGCCAAGATTTGATAGGGGGTCGGCAGTTCTTC.

The chain couples TRBV9 to TRBJ2-5; D gene ambiguous. Trimming took 2 bases from V and 5 from J, leaving 13 bases between them. The CDR3 has 14 amino acids. From germline, CDR1 is SGDLS and CDR2 YYNGEE. CDR3 protein: CASSVSGLGETQYF. The DNA for the CDR3 is TGTGCCAGCAGCGTTTCCGGCCTCGGGGAGACCCAGTACTTC.

The V and J genes are TRBV29-1 and TRBJ1-1; 7 bases line up with TRBD1. The CDR3 is 14 amino acids. V was clipped by 1 base and J by 5 bases; unmatched bases: 7. Germline V gene lookup returns CDR1 SQVTM and CDR2 ANQGSEA. In nucleotides, the CDR3 is TGCAGCGTTGAAGCTAGACAGGGTGGAACTGAAGCTTTCTTT. It encodes CSVEARQGGTEAFF.

CDR3 residues: CASSPGQGDDYGYTF. CDR3 sequence (DNA): TGTGCCAGCTCACCGGGACAGGGGGATGACTATGGCTACACCTTC. The rearrangement links TRBV18 to TRBJ1-2; 11 bases are a match to TRBD1. Losses at the gene ends were 3 bases for V and 3 bases for J; bases not matched to a gene: 3. The germline CDR1 and CDR2 sequences are KGHSH and LQKENI. The CDR3 extends over 15 amino acids.

J is TRBJ1-1 and V is TRBV7-2; D not resolved. The CDR3 length is 14 residues. V lost 1 base and J 3 bases, leaving 9 bases between the germline ends. The V gene's germline CDR1 is SGHTA and CDR2 FQGNSA. The CDR3 sequence is CASSLGQWDTEAFF. The CDR3 DNA is TGTGCCAGCAGCTTAGGACAATGGGACACTGAAGCTTTCTTT.

The chain links TRBV27 to TRBJ2-5; maybe TRBD2 (5 bases). Germline V gene sequence: CDR1 MNHEY, CDR2 SMNVEV (reference sequence). This CDR3 has 15 residues. V lost 6 bases to trimming and J lost 6 bases, with 20 bases between them. DNA of the CDR3: TGTGCCAGCAGCCCCCCGGGCGGGTTTGGTAAGACCCAGTACTTC. Translated, it gives CASSPPGGFGKTQYF.